The next 27 T cell receptor beta chains were all read from a single sample in a study of CD8 T cells in Susac syndrome. Reverse transcription used about 0.45 to 1 ug RNA and random hexamers. TCRdb recomputed calls from the immunoSEQ multiplex PCR reads with MiXCR, one row per CDR3 protein. In the table there are around 170,000 distinct CDR3 sequences, roughly 94% of which are singletons. Input material: CD8+ T cells from PBMCs. These receptors originate from a human donor with Susac syndrome.

The rearrangement links TRBV7-9 to TRBJ1-2; D call uncertain. This CDR3 is built from 15 residues. Germline V gives CDR1 SEHNR, CDR2 FQNEAQ (reference sequence). V lost 1 base to trimming and J lost 3 bases, with 12 bases between them. The CDR3 sequence: CASSLERSNDYGYTF. The CDR3 coding sequence is TGTGCCAGCAGCTTAGAACGTTCAAACGACTATGGCTACACCTTC.

The V call is TRBV30, the J call TRBJ2-2, with 10 nucleotides matching TRBD2. V lost 2 bases to trimming and J lost 6 bases; unmatched junction nucleotides: 9. CDR3 length: 16 amino acids. Per the germline V gene, CDR1 is GTSNPN and CDR2 is SVGIG (reference sequence). The CDR3 nucleotides are TGTGCCTGGAGTATCCTAGCGGGGGAACATCCCGGGGAGCTGTTTTTT. Translated: CAWSILAGEHPGELFF. The full variable domain, completed using reference TRBV30 and TRBJ2-2, is SQTIHQWPATLVQPVGSPLSLECTVEGTSNPNLYWYRQAAGRGLQLLFYSVGIGQISSEVPQNLSASRPQDRQFILSSKKLLLSDSGFYLCAWSILAGEHPGELFFGEGSRLTVL.

The chain combines TRBV20-1 with TRBJ2-7; D is perhaps TRBD1 (5 bases). The CDR3 has 13 residues. Trimming removed 1 base from V and 3 bases from J, with 10 bases in between. Looked up from germline, CDR1 is DFQATT and CDR2 is SNEGSKA (reference sequence). In DNA form, the CDR3 reads TGCAGTGCTAGAGGTCAGGGATACTACGAGCAGTACTTC. Protein sequence: CSARGQGYYEQYF.

This chain joins TRBV7-9 and TRBJ2-7; TRBD1 might be the D (6 bases). This CDR3 is 14 amino acids long. The V and J ends lost 5 bases and 2 bases respectively, with 13 bases between them. The germline gives CDR1 SEHNR, CDR2 FQNEAQ (reference sequence). CDR3 coding DNA: TGTGCCAGCAGCCACCGGGACACAACCTACGAGCAGTACTTC. Translating it yields CASSHRDTTYEQYF.

The chain couples TRBV2 to TRBJ2-7; D call uncertain. Germline CDR1 reads SNHLY; CDR2 reads FYNNEI. V lost 6 bases to trimming and J lost 3 bases, with 15 bases between them. The CDR3 covers 14 residues. The CDR3 protein is CASSPSGQDYEQYF. In nucleotides, the CDR3 is TGTGCCAGCAGCCCTTCCGGGCAGGACTACGAGCAGTACTTC.

The chain joins TRBV30 to TRBJ2-7; TRBD1 matches 9 bases. The CDR3 sequence is 15 residues long. Germline CDR1 GTSNPN, CDR2 SVGIG (reference sequence). V was clipped by 1 base and J by 7 bases; unmatched bases: 11. CDR3 sequence: CAWSGGDRDLGEQYF. The CDR3 region has the DNA TGTGCCTGGAGTGGGGGGGACAGGGACCTGGGGGAGCAGTACTTC.

The rearrangement joins TRBV4-1 to TRBJ1-1, with a tentative D call TRBD1 (6 bases). Germline lookup yields CDR1 MGHRA and CDR2 YSYEKL. Trimming removed 4 bases from V and 1 base from J, with 10 bases in between. The CDR3 covers 14 residues. CDR3 DNA: TGCGCCAGCAGCCTACACAGGGAGAACACTGAAGCTTTCTTT. Protein: CASSLHRENTEAFF.

The chain combines TRBV28 with TRBJ2-1; maybe TRBD2 (5 bases). Germline CDR1 and CDR2: MDHEN and SYDVKM. Between the trimmed V and J ends, which lost 5 bases and 6 bases, there was a span of 14 bases. The CDR3 has 14 amino acids. The CDR3 nucleotides read TGTGCCAGCAGTACTCAAACGGGAAGCAATGAGCAGTTCTTC. This encodes CASSTQTGSNEQFF.

The chain joins TRBV20-1 to TRBJ2-3; 14 positions match TRBD2. Losses at the gene ends were 6 bases for V and 4 bases for J; bases not matched to a gene: 3. The CDR3 spans 14 residues. The germline V gene has CDR1 DFQATT and CDR2 SNEGSKA (reference sequence). The CDR3 DNA is TGCAGTGCCCCGACTAGCGGGGGGGCAGATACGCAGTATTTT. This sequence encodes CSAPTSGGADTQYF.

The chain employs TRBV7-2 and TRBJ2-1, with D unclear. The V and J ends lost 2 bases and 9 bases respectively, with 8 bases between them. CDR3 length: 12 amino acids. The germline V gene encodes CDR1 SGHTA and CDR2 FQGNSA. The DNA for the CDR3 is TGTGCCAGCAGCTTACCTGGGATTGAGCAGTTCTTC. Protein: CASSLPGIEQFF.

The chain employs TRBV11-2 and TRBJ2-7; D assignment may be TRBD1 or TRBD2 (5 bases each). The germline V gene encodes CDR1 SGHAT and CDR2 FQNNGV. V was cut by 4 bases and J by 1 base, with 14 bases left in between. This CDR3 is 15 amino acids long. CDR3 region: CASSSRDGPSYEQYF. The DNA for the CDR3 is TGTGCCAGCAGCTCAAGGGACGGACCGTCCTACGAGCAGTACTTC.

The rearrangement links TRBV5-6 to TRBJ1-2; D unresolved. CDR3 length: 14 residues. From germline, CDR1 is SGHDT and CDR2 YYEEEE. The V end lost 0 bases, the J end lost 7 bases, and 13 bases lay between the germline ends. The CDR3: CASSLGTSDGGYTF. CDR3 bases: TGTGCCAGCAGCTTGGGGACCAGCGATGGTGGCTACACCTTC.

This chain's CDR3 is CASSFVGWNTEAFF. The CDR3 nucleotides are TGTGCCAGCAGTTTCGTGGGGTGGAACACTGAAGCTTTCTTT. The chain uses TRBV27 and TRBJ1-1, with unresolved D. Looked up from germline, CDR1 is MNHEY and CDR2 is SMNVEV (reference sequence). Trimming took off 3 bases at V and 1 base at J, with 9 bases between the two ends. The CDR3 extends over 14 amino acids.

The chain recombines TRBV9 with TRBJ2-1, with D possibly being TRBD1 (5 bases). The V and J ends lost 0 bases and 9 bases respectively, with 16 bases between them. The CDR3 length is 15 residues. Germline CDR1 reads SGDLS; CDR2 reads YYNGEE. CDR3 sequence: CASSVASGWGAEQFF. The CDR3, as DNA: TGTGCCAGCAGCGTAGCCTCAGGGTGGGGCGCTGAGCAGTTCTTC.

The chain has TRBV19 and TRBJ1-5, with D tentatively TRBD1 (5 bases). The germline CDR1 and CDR2 sequences are LNHDA and SQIVND (reference sequence). V was shortened by 2 bases and J by 6 bases, with 5 bases between the two germline ends. The CDR3 sequence is 12 residues long. The CDR3 protein is CASSIQGQPQHF. CDR3 sequence (DNA): TGTGCCAGTAGTATACAGGGTCAGCCCCAGCATTTT.

The J gene is TRBJ1-1, the V gene TRBV20-1, with D unclear. V lost 4 bases and J lost 6, with 24 bases in between. Looked up from germline, CDR1 is DFQATT and CDR2 is SNEGSKA (reference sequence). This CDR3 is built from 16 residues. The CDR3 loop reads CSATGPISDGGSEAFF. The CDR3, as DNA: TGCAGTGCTACCGGCCCAATTTCCGATGGTGGTTCTGAAGCTTTCTTT.

The chain uses TRBV27 and TRBJ2-6, with 9 bases fitting TRBD1. The CDR3 runs to 19 residues. Losses at the gene ends were 5 bases for V and 0 bases for J; bases not matched to a gene: 11. Germline-derived CDR1 and CDR2 are MNHEY and SMNVEV (reference sequence). The CDR3 DNA sequence: TGTGCCAGCAGTCCCGGCGCCGGGACAGGGCTCTCTGGGGCCAACGTCCTGACTTTC. It specifies CASSPGAGTGLSGANVLTF.

This chain uses TRBV11-2 with TRBJ1-2; the match to TRBD1 covers 7 bases. V shed 4 bases and J 5 bases; nucleotides not matched to a gene: 4. Germline V gives CDR1 SGHAT, CDR2 FQNNGV. The CDR3 is 13 amino acids. CDR3 amino acids: CASSSGGRYGYTF. The CDR3, as DNA: TGTGCCAGCAGCTCAGGGGGAAGGTATGGCTACACCTTC.

The chain recombines TRBV6-2 or TRBV6-3 with TRBJ2-7; 9 bases agree with TRBD1. Germline V lookup: CDR1 MNHEY, CDR2 SVGEGT. The trim removed 7 bases at V and 3 bases at J, leaving 10 bases unmatched. The CDR3 runs 15 residues. The chain's CDR3 is CASNHRGRGVYEQYF. The DNA for the CDR3 is TGTGCCAGCAACCACAGGGGGCGCGGAGTCTACGAGCAGTACTTC.

V gene TRBV6-5 combines with J gene TRBJ2-5; D might be TRBD2 (6 bases). Deletions cut 6 bases from V and 6 bases from J, with 14 bases between. The CDR3 is 13 amino acids. In germline, CDR1 is MNHEY, CDR2 SVGAGI. CDR3 sequence reads: CASRRAGPQTQYF. In nucleotides, the CDR3 is TGTGCCAGCAGGAGGGCGGGACCACAGACCCAGTACTTC.

The chain links TRBV18 to TRBJ1-2, with 7 bases aligning to TRBD1. V trimming: 1 base; J trimming: 1 base; junction bases outside the gene matches: 9. Germline V gives CDR1 KGHSH, CDR2 LQKENI. The CDR3 is 17 amino acids. CDR3 coding DNA: TGTGCCAGCTCACCACAACCCGGGACAGCCCATAACTATGGCTACACCTTC. It encodes CASSPQPGTAHNYGYTF.

This rearrangement joins TRBV20-1 to TRBJ2-7; 14 nucleotides line up with TRBD2. Germline CDR1 is DFQATT and CDR2 is SNEGSKA (reference sequence). The CDR3 spans 16 residues. J lost 0 bases, V lost 8 bases, and 9 bases had no gene match. CDR3 amino acids: CSQAGLAGEVSYEQYF. DNA of the CDR3: TGCAGTCAAGCGGGACTAGCGGGAGAGGTCTCCTACGAGCAGTACTTC.

The chain recombines TRBV7-9 with TRBJ2-7; either TRBD1 or TRBD2 may fit D (5 bases each). This CDR3 contains 11 residues. V was shortened by 7 bases and J by 5 bases, with 9 bases between the two germline ends. CDR1 SEHNR and CDR2 FQNEAQ come from the germline V gene (reference sequence). The CDR3 bases are TGTGCCAGCACGCAGGGAGACGAGCAGTACTTC. Protein sequence: CASTQGDEQYF.

This chain uses TRBV6-5 with TRBJ1-1; tentative D call: TRBD1 (5 bases). CDR1 and CDR2 (germline): MNHEY, SVGAGI. The ends were cut back, 4 bases at V and 6 bases at J, with 15 bases in the middle. The CDR3 has 14 residues. CDR3: CASSSPRTGSEAFF. Here the CDR3 DNA reads TGTGCCAGCAGTTCACCACGTACAGGCTCTGAAGCTTTCTTT.

The chain recombines TRBV20-1 with TRBJ2-1, with TRBD2 matching 11 bases. Trimming cost V 4 bases and J 7 bases; bases outside gene matches: 12. CDR1 and CDR2 (germline): DFQATT, SNEGSKA (reference sequence). CDR3 size: 16 residues. Written as DNA, the CDR3 is TGCAGTGCTACCCCGAGACTAGCGGGAATGGGAAATGAGCAGTTCTTC. This sequence encodes CSATPRLAGMGNEQFF.

V gene TRBV5-1 combines with J gene TRBJ2-7; TRBD1 might be the D (6 bases). CDR3 length: 12 residues. The V end was cut by 2 bases, the J end by 12 bases, with 15 bases between. CDR1 and CDR2 (germline): SGHRS, YFSETQ. CDR3: CASSLGTRTWYF. The CDR3 DNA reads as TGCGCCAGCAGCTTAGGGACAAGGACTTGGTACTTC.

This clonotype has just a few counts. This chain uses TRBV27 with TRBJ1-5; tentative D call: TRBD1 (6 bases). CDR1 is MNHEY, CDR2 SMNVEV, per germline (reference sequence). The CDR3 has 14 amino acids. V lost 5 bases to trimming and J lost 2 bases, with 10 bases between them. CDR3 nucleotides: TGTGCCAGCAGTCCCAGGGGTGGCAATCAGCCCCAGCATTTT. Amino acids: CASSPRGGNQPQHF.